The clone carrying this T cell receptor (beta chain) was counted only a few times. Its matching antigen is unknown. This sample stems from a study of neoadjuvant anti-PD-1 for oral cavity cancer. General study points: With a few patients per group, TCR findings need larger cohorts.

CDR3 size: 13 residues. Per germline, CDR1 MDHEN and CDR2 SYDVKM. Unmatched junction bases numbered 3, after V lost 7 bases and J lost 5 bases. Repertoires were generated with immunoSEQ multiplex PCR, while TCRdb's copy carries only in-frame clones and drops some. This sample has some 15,000 clones, with approximately 70% found just once. V is TRBV28 and J is TRBJ1-5, with TRBD1 identical over 9 bases. The sample was PBMCs, taken before nivolumab (anti-PD-1) treatment. The receptor's source is a person aged 35 to 85 with oral cavity squamous cell carcinoma. The CDR3 reads CASKGQGDQPQHF. CDR3 sequence (DNA): TGTGCCAGCAAGGGACAGGGAGATCAGCCCCAGCATTTT.